A selection of T cell receptor beta chains follows, all from one sample in a study of cytomegalovirus exposure and HLA in healthy donors. The data were produced by immunoSEQ multiplex PCR, yet TCRdb's version contains in-frame clones alone and is incomplete. The sample gives more than 100,000 clones, under 70% of which show up once; approximately 1.4% is in the top ten. The sequenced sample was PBMCs. These receptors were collected from a man aged 18 to 29 in good health and CMV-seronegative. Each CDR3 is given with its conserved first and last residue. D genes are given only for firm matches. Size is stated for part of the rows, as once, few or many counts, or as a class when the clone is expanded.

d_call j_call clone_size v_call cdr3_nt cdr3_aa
. TRBJ2-5 few TRBV5-1 TGCGCCAGCAGCTTGGGCGGGGAAGAGACCCAGTACTTC CASSLGGEETQYF
. TRBJ1-2 few TRBV27 TGTGCCAGCGGCCCGGGAATCTATGGCTACACCTTC CASGPGIYGYTF
TRBD2 TRBJ2-5 . TRBV10-3 TGTGCCATCCGCCCTAGCGGGCTGAGTGAGACCCAGTACTTC CAIRPSGLSETQYF
TRBD2 TRBJ2-2 . TRBV30 TGTGCCTGGAGTGCGGTAGCGGGACCCGGGGAGCTGTTTTTT CAWSAVAGPGELFF
. TRBJ2-5 . TRBV7-2 TGTGCCAGCAGCTACGGGGGTAGCGGACAAGAGACCCAGTACTTC CASSYGGSGQETQYF
. TRBJ2-1 few TRBV4-1 TGCGCCAGCAGCCTTGCGGGGCAGTCTCATGAGCAGTTCTTC CASSLAGQSHEQFF
. TRBJ1-5 . TRBV28 TGTGCCAGCAGTTTAGACTCGGCCCTCCATCAGCCCCAGCATTTT CASSLDSALHQPQHF
. TRBJ2-5 . TRBV14 TGTGCCAGCAGCCAACGCCTAGATTATATGCAGACCCAGTACTTC CASSQRLDYMQTQYF
. TRBJ2-3 . TRBV6-5 TGTGCCAGCGCTATCGCAGATACGCAGTATTTT CASAIADTQYF
. TRBJ2-5 . TRBV28 TGTGCCAGCCGTAAAGAGACCCAGTACTTC CASRKETQYF